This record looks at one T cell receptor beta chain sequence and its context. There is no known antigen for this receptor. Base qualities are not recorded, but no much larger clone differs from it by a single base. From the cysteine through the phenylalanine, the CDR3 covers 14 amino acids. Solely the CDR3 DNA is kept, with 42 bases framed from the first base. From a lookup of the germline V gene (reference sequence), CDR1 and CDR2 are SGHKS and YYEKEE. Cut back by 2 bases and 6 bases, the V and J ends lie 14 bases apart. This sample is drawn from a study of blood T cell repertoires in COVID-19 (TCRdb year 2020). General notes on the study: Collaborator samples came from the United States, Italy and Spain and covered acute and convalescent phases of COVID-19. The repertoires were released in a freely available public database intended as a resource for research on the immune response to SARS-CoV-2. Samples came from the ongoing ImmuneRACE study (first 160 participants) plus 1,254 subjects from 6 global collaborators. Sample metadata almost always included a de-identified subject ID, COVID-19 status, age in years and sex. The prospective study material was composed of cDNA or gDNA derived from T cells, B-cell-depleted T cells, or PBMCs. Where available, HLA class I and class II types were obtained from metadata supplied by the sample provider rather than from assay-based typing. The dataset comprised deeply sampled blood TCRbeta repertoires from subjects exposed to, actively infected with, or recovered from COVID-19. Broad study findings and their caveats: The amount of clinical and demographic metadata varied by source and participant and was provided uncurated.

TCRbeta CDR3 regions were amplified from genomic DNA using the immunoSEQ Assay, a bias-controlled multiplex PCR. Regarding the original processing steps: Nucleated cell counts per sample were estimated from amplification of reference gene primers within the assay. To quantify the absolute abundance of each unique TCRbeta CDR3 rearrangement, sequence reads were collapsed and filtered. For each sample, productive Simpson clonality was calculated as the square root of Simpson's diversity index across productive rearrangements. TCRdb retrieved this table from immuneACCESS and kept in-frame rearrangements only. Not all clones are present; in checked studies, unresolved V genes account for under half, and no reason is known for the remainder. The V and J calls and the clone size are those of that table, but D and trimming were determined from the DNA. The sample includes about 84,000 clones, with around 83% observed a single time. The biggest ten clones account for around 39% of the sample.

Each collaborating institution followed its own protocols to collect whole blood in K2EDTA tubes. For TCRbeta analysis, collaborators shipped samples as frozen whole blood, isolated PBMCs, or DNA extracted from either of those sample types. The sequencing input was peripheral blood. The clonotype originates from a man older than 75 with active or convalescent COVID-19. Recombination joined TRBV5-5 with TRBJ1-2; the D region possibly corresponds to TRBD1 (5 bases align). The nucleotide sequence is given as TGTGCCAGCAGCTTCTTGGGGGGGGTAGATGGCTACACCTTC. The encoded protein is CASSFLGGVDGYTF.